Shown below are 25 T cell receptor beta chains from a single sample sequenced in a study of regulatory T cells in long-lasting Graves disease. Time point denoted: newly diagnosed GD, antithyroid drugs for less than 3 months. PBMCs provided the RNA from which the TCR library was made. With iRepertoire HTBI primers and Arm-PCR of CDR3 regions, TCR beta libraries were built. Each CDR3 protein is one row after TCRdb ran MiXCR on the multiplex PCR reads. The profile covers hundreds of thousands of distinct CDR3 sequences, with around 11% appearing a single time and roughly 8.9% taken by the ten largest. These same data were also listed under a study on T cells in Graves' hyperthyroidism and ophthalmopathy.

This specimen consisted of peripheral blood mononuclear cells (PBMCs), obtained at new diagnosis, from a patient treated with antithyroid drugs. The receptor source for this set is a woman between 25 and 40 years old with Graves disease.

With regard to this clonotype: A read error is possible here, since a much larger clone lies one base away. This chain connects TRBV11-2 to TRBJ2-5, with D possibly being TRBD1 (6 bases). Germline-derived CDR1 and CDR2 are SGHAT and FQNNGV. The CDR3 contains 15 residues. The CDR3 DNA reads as TGTGCCAGCAGCCCCTGGGCAGGGGAATCGGAGACCCAGTGCTTC. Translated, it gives CASSPWAGESETQCF.

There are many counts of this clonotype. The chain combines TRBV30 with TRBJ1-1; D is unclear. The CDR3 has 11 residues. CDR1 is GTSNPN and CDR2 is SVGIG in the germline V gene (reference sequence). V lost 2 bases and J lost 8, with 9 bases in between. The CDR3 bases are TGTGCCTGGAGTTTCCATCCAGAAGCTTTCTTT. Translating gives CAWSFHPEAFF.

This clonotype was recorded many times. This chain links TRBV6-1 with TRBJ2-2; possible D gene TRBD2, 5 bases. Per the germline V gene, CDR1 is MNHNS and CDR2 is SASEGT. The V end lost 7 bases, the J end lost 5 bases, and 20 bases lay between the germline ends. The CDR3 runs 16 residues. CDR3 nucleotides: TGTGCCAGCACCGGAGGACCAGGTAGTAGTACCGGGGAGCTGTTTTTT. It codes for CASTGGPGSSTGELFF.

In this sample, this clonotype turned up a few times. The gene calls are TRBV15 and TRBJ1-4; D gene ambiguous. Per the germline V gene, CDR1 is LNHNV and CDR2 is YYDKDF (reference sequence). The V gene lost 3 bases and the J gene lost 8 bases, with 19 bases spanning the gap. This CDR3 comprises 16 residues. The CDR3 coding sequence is TGTGCCACCAGCAGGGGAGGCACAGACTTAGGGGAAAAACTGTTTTTT. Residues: CATSRGGTDLGEKLFF. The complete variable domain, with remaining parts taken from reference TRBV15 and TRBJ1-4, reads DAMVIQNPRYQVTQFGKPVTLSCSQTLNHNVMYWYQQKSSQAPKLLFHYYDKDFNNEADTPDNFQSRRPNTSFCFLDIRSPGLGDTAMYLCATSRGGTDLGEKLFFGSGTQLSVL.

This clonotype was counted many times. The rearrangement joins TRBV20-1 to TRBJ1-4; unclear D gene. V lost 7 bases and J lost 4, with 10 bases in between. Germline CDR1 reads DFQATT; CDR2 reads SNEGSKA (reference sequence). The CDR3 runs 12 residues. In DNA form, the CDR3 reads TGCAGTGTAGTGGGGAGTAATGAAAAACTGTTTTTT. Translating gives CSVVGSNEKLFF.

The CDR3 loop is CASSLTLTNTVDYGYTF. As DNA, the CDR3 is TGTGCCAGTAGCCTCACCCTCACGAACACGGTCGACTATGGCTACACCTTC. V and J are TRBV19 and TRBJ1-2; D unclear. Looked up from germline, CDR1 is LNHDA and CDR2 is SQIVND (reference sequence). Trimming shortened V by 6 bases and J by 3 bases, and 23 bases separated the two germline ends. The CDR3 consists of 17 residues. The full variable domain, in which reference TRBV19 and TRBJ1-2 provide the parts outside the CDR3, is DGGITQSPKYLFRKEGQNVTLSCEQNLNHDAMYWYRQDPGQGLRLIYYSQIVNDFQKGDIAEGYSVSREKKESFPLTVTSAQKNPTAFYLCASSLTLTNTVDYGYTFGSGTRLTVV.

CDR3 amino acids: CSAKGTPYEQYF. CDR3 sequence (DNA): TGCAGTGCTAAAGGGACACCCTACGAGCAGTACTTC. The chain has TRBV20-1 and TRBJ2-7; possibly TRBD1 for D (6 bases). This CDR3 has 12 amino acids. V lost 4 bases to trimming and J lost 2 bases, with 9 bases between them. CDR1 and CDR2 (germline): DFQATT, SNEGSKA (reference sequence).

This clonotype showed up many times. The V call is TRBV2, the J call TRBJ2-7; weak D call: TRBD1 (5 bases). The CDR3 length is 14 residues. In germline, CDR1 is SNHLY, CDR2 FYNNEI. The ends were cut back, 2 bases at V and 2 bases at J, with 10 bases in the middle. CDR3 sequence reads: CASSEQGITYEQYF. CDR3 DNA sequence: TGTGCCAGCAGTGAACAGGGTATCACCTACGAGCAGTACTTC.

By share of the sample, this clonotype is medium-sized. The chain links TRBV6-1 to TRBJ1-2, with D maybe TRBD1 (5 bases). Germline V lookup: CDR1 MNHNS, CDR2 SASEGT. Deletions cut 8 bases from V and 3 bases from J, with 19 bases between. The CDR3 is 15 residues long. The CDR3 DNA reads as TGTGCCAGCTCGAGGCAGGGTTTGATCGACTATGGCTACACCTTC. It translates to CASSRQGLIDYGYTF.

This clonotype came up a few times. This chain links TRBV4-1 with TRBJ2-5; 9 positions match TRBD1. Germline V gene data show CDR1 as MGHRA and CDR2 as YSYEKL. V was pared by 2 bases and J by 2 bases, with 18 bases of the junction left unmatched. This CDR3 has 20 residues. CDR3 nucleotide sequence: TGCGCCAGCAGCCAACCGAGGGGGGTATCCGGGACAGGGCAACAAGAGACCCAGTACTTC. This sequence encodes CASSQPRGVSGTGQQETQYF.

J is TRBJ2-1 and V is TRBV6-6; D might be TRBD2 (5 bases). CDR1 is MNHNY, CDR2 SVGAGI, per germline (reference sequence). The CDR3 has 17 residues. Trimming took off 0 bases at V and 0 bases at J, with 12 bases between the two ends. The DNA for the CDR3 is TGTGCCAGCAGTTACTCGGAGGAAGAAGTCTCCTACAATGAGCAGTTCTTC. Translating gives CASSYSEEEVSYNEQFF.

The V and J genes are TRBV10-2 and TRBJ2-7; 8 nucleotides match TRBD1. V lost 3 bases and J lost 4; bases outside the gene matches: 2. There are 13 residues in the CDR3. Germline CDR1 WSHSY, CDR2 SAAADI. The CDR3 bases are TGCGCCAGCAGTGATAGGACAGGGTACGAGCAGTACTTC. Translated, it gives CASSDRTGYEQYF.

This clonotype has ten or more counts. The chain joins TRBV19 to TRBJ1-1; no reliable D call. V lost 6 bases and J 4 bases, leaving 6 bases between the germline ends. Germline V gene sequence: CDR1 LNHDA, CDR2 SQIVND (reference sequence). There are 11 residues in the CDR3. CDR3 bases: TGTGCCAGTAGGGAGAGCACTGAAGCTTTCTTT. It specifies CASRESTEAFF. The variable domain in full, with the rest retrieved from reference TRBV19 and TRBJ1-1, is DGGITQSPKYLFRKEGQNVTLSCEQNLNHDAMYWYRQDPGQGLRLIYYSQIVNDFQKGDIAEGYSVSREKKESFPLTVTSAQKNPTAFYLCASRESTEAFFGQGTRLTVV.

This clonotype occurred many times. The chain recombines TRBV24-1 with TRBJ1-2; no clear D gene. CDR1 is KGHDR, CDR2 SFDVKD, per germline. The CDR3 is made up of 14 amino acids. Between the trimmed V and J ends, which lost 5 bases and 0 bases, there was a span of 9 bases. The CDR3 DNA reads TGTGCCACCAGTGTTGGAGAGACTAACTATGGCTACACCTTC. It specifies CATSVGETNYGYTF.

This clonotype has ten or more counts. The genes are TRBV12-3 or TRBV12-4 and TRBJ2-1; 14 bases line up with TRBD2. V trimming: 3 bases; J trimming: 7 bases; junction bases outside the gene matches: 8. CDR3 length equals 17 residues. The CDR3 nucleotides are TGTGCCAGCAGTTTTATCGGGACTAGCGGGAGCCTAAATGAGCAGTTCTTC. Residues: CASSFIGTSGSLNEQFF.

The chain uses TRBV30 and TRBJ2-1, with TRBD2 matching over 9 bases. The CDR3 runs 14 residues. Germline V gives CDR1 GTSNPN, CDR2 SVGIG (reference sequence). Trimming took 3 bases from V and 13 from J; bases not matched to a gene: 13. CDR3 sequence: CAWRGIAGEKPQFF. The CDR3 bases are TGTGCCTGGAGGGGAATAGCGGGAGAGAAACCTCAGTTCTTC.

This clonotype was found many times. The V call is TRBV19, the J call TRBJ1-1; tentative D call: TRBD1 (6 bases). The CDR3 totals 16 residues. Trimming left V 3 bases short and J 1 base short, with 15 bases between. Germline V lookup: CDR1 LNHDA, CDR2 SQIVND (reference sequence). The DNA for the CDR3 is TGTGCCAGTAGTATGCGCCTCGGGACACGGAACACTGAAGCTTTCTTT. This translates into CASSMRLGTRNTEAFF.

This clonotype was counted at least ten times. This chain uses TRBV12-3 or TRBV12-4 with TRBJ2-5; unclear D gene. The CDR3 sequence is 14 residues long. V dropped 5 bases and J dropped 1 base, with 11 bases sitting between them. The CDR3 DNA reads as TGTGCCAGCAGTAACGAATTGCCCCAAGAGACCCAGTACTTC. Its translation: CASSNELPQETQYF.

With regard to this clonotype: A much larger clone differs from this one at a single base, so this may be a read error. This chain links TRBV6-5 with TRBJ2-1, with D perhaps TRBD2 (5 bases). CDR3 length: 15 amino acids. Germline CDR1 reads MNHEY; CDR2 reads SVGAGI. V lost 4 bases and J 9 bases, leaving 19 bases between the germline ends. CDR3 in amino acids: CASSFAPGITSEQFF. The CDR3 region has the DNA TGTGCCAGCAGTTTTGCCCCGGGGATTACCAGTGAGCAGTTCTTC.

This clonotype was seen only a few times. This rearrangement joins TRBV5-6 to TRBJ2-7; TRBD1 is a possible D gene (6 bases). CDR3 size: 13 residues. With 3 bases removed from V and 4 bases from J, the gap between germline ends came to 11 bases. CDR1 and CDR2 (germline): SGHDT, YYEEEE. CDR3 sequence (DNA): TGTGCCAGCAGCTGGGGGCTATCTTACGAGCAGTACTTC. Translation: CASSWGLSYEQYF.

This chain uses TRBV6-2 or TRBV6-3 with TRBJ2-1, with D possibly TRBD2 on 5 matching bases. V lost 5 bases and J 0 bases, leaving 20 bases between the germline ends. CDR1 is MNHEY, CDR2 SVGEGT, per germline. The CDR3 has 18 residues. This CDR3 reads CASSASRVVFSSYNEQFF. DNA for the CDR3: TGTGCCAGCAGTGCTTCGCGGGTGGTTTTTAGCTCCTACAATGAGCAGTTCTTC.

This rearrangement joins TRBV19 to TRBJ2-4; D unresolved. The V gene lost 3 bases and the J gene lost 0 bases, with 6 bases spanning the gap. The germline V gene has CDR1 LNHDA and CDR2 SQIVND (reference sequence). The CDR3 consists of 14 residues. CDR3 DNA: TGTGCCAGTAGTATCCACCTAGCCAAAAACATTCAGTACTTC. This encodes CASSIHLAKNIQYF.

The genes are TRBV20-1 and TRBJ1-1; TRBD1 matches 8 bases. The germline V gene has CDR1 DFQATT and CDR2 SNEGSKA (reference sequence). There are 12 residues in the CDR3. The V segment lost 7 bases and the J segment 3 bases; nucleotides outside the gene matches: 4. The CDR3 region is CSGATGDTEAFF. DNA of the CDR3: TGCAGTGGGGCGACAGGGGACACTGAAGCTTTCTTT.

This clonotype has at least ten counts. CDR3 amino acids: CASSTTGGSNQPQHF. In DNA form, the CDR3 reads TGTGCCAGTAGTACGACAGGTGGTAGCAATCAGCCCCAGCATTTT. The chain couples TRBV19 to TRBJ1-5; D might be TRBD1 (6 bases). Germline CDR1 is LNHDA and CDR2 is SQIVND (reference sequence). The CDR3 has 15 amino acids. Trimming took 4 bases from V and 0 from J, leaving 10 bases between them. Full variable domain (missing parts from reference TRBV19 and TRBJ1-5): DGGITQSPKYLFRKEGQNVTLSCEQNLNHDAMYWYRQDPGQGLRLIYYSQIVNDFQKGDIAEGYSVSREKKESFPLTVTSAQKNPTAFYLCASSTTGGSNQPQHFGDGTRLSIL.

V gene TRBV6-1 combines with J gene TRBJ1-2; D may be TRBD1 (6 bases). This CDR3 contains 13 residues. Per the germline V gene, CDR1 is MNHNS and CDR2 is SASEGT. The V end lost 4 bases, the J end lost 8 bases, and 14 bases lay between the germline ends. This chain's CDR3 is CASSAQGLAGYTF. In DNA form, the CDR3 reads TGTGCCAGCAGTGCTCAGGGGTTGGCGGGCTACACCTTC.